This entry is about one T cell receptor (beta chain). Its antigen is unknown. V dropped 6 bases and J dropped 9; count of bases not matched to a gene: 4. CDR1 is SGHVS, CDR2 FQNEAQ, per germline. The CDR3 consists of 11 residues. These data originate in a study of Ad26.COV2.S vaccination and SARS-CoV-2 variants. Whole-study results and caveats: Vaccine recipients had higher spike-specific TCR breadth than placebo recipients.

Assay used: immunoSEQ multiplex PCR; TCRdb lists only in-frame clones, some missing. The data hold some 190,000 clones, with 87% observed a single time. Sequenced material: peripheral blood, taken after recovery from COVID-19. This receptor was taken from a human donor who had recovered from COVID-19. This sequence joins TRBV7-8 and TRBJ2-5; 7 bases line up with TRBD2. The CDR3 DNA reads TGTGCCAGCAGTCTCCGGGGGGCCCAGTACTTC. Encoded protein: CASSLRGAQYF.